These T cell receptor beta chains were read from a single sample in a study of blood T cells in healthy people across ages. One entry per CDR3 protein results from TCRdb running MiXCR on the 5' RACE reads. The data hold roughly 930,000 distinct CDR3 sequences, with about 44% observed a single time. The sample comprised blood. Receptors originate from a man under 40 in good health. The CDR3 runs from the conserved cysteine through the conserved F or W. The order of the fields is clone size, J gene, V gene, D gene, CDR3 DNA, CDR3 protein. A D gene is named only where the DNA matches it firmly. For some rows the clone size is stated as once, few or many, or as a class when expanded; others skip it.

>NA|TRBJ1-1|TRBV2|NA
TGTGCCAGCAGTGGACGATTGGGGGCTTTCTTT
CASSGRLGAFF
>many|TRBJ2-3|TRBV7-2|NA
TGTGCCAGCAGCTCCTACACAGATACGCAGTATTTT
CASSSYTDTQYF
>NA|TRBJ2-7|TRBV3-1|NA
TGTGCCAGCAGCCGTAGTCTAAACTCCTACGAGCAGTACTTC
CASSRSLNSYEQYF
>NA|TRBJ2-5|TRBV20-1|NA
TGCAGTGCTAGAGATCCTCCAGGGTTCCAAGAGACCCAGTACTTC
CSARDPPGFQETQYF
>NA|TRBJ2-1|TRBV6-2/TRBV6-3|TRBD2
TGTGCCAGCAGGGCAACCCTAGCGGGGGGACTCAATGAGCAGTTCTTC
CASRATLAGGLNEQFF
>NA|TRBJ1-1|TRBV7-2|TRBD1
TGTGCCAGCAGCCACCTCCCATCTACAGGGGCCCAGGGGGCTTTCTTT
CASSHLPSTGAQGAFF
>NA|TRBJ1-3|TRBV28|NA
TGTGCCAGCAGTTTAAGGGGTTCAGGGACGGCTGGAAACACCATATATTTT
CASSLRGSGTAGNTIYF
>NA|TRBJ2-3|TRBV11-2|NA
TGTGCCAGCAGCTTAGATATCCAGGCAAACACAGATACGCAGTATTTT
CASSLDIQANTDTQYF
>once|TRBJ2-1|TRBV20-1|TRBD1
TGCAGTGCTAGTCCCCCGGGACAGTACAATGAGCAGTTCTTC
CSASPPGQYNEQFF
>NA|TRBJ1-5|TRBV5-1|NA
TGCGCCAGCAGAGCGGGGATTAGCAATCAGCCCCAGCATTTT
CASRAGISNQPQHF
>NA|TRBJ2-3|TRBV10-3|NA
TGTGCCATCAGTGAGTACGAGGGGGGCACAGATACGCAGTATTTT
CAISEYEGGTDTQYF
>NA|TRBJ2-2|TRBV5-1|NA
TGCGCCAGCAGCTTGGAATTCGCGGGGGAGCTGTTTTTT
CASSLEFAGELFF
>NA|TRBJ1-1|TRBV30|NA
TGTGCCTGGACACTGATAAATGAAGCTTTCTTT
CAWTLINEAFF
>few|TRBJ2-1|TRBV28|NA
TGTGCCAGCAGTTCGAGTGCCGGTAATGAGCAGTTCTTC
CASSSSAGNEQFF
>NA|TRBJ1-1|TRBV28|NA
TGTGCCAACATTACTCCTTCCCTCGAAGCTTTCTTT
CANITPSLEAFF
>NA|TRBJ1-1|TRBV6-2/TRBV6-3|NA
TGTGCCAGCATGACGGGAAGCAGATCGAGGAACACTGAAGCTTTCTTT
CASMTGSRSRNTEAFF